This T cell receptor beta chain stems from a study of siplizumab effects on memory and regulatory T cells. Notes on the study in general: There appeared to be greater diversity in naive T cells than in memory cells, and naive T cells seemed major contributors to the alloresponse. Mappable alloreactive CD4+ clones came from Treg cells around 70% of the time on average with siplizumab, against roughly 27% in controls.

The method was immunoSEQ multiplex PCR; TCRdb's version includes in-frame clones alone and lacks a portion of them. Found here are roughly 100,000 clones, over 90% of them singletons; the top ten hold 0.62%. Remarks on this clone: The antigen remains unidentified.

The CDR3 totals 18 residues. Trimming stripped 4 bases from V and 3 bases from J, with 19 bases between. Per the germline V gene, CDR1 is SEHNR and CDR2 is FQNEAQ (reference sequence). The receptor's source is a human donor in good health. Sequencing was done on a sample of Tregs sorted from blood. V gene TRBV7-9 combines with J gene TRBJ2-6; D might be TRBD1 (6 bases). CDR3 amino acids: CASSSRTAQPLGANVLTF. CDR3 nucleotides: TGTGCCAGCAGCTCACGGACAGCCCAGCCTCTTGGGGCCAACGTCCTGACTTTC. The variable domain in full, completed from reference TRBV7-9 and TRBJ2-6, reads DTGVSQNPRHKITKRGQNVTFRCDPISEHNRLYWYRQTLGQGPEFLTYFQNEAQLEKSRLLSDRFSAERPKGSFSTLEIQRTEQGDSAMYLCASSSRTAQPLGANVLTFGAGSRLTVL.